These 11 T cell receptor beta chains were all obtained from the same sample, sequenced in a study of CD8 T cells in Susac syndrome (dated by TCRdb to the late 2010s). Preparation of the library involved the immunoSEQ multiplex PCR assay. RNA was extracted using the RNeasy kit, and about 0.5 to 1 ug of the RNA was reverse transcribed with random hexamers. TCRdb trimmed public reads at Q25 via fastp, called clones via MiXCR and kept in-frame beta chains. Entries are consolidated by CDR3 protein sequence, retaining the most common genes and DNA. Recorded for this sample are about 53,000 distinct CDR3 sequences; around 93% of them occurred a single time. Of the sample, 0.75% is held by the ten largest clones. Material for sequencing was CD8+ T cells from PBMCs. Source of these receptors: a human donor with Susac syndrome.

V is TRBV1 and J is TRBJ1-1; the table's D gene call, TRBD1, was not cross checked with the DNA. TRBV1 is assigned pseudogene status. The CDR3 contains 15 residues. DNA of the CDR3: TGCACCAGCAGCCCGGGGGACAGGGGGGACACTGAAGCTTTCTTT. Protein product: CTSSPGDRGDTEAFF.

This rearrangement joins TRBV20-1 to TRBJ2-3; D may be TRBD1 or TRBD2 (6 bases each). The CDR3 is 12 amino acids. The germline CDR1 and CDR2 sequences are DFQATT and SNEGSKA (reference sequence). Trimming pared 4 bases from V and 5 bases from J, leaving 10 bases between. As DNA, the CDR3 is TGCAGTGCTAATAAGGGGGGAGATACGCAGTATTTT. Its translation: CSANKGGDTQYF.

The chain recombines TRBV19 with TRBJ2-1, with TRBD2 as a possible D gene (6 bases). The germline CDR1 and CDR2 sequences are LNHDA and SQIVND (reference sequence). V was pared by 5 bases and J by 2 bases, with 10 bases between. The CDR3 loop spans 14 amino acids. In nucleotides, the CDR3 is TGTGCCAGTAGTTGGACTAACCCCTACAATGAGCAGTTCTTC. It yields the protein CASSWTNPYNEQFF.

This clonotype was counted once. This chain joins TRBV4-3 and TRBJ1-4; D unresolved. Trimming removed 1 base at V and 0 bases at J, with 18 bases between. The length of the CDR3 is 19 residues. Germline-derived CDR1 and CDR2 are LGHNA and YSLEER. CDR3 sequence reads: CASSQVSFKGWATNEKLFF. The CDR3 bases are TGCGCCAGCAGCCAAGTCTCGTTTAAGGGATGGGCAACTAATGAAAAACTGTTTTTT.

The chain has TRBV28 and TRBJ2-4; D is uncertain. Germline CDR1 is MDHEN and CDR2 is SYDVKM. The V gene lost 7 bases and the J gene lost 4 bases, with 5 bases spanning the gap. The CDR3 spans 11 residues. The CDR3 coding sequence is TGTGCCAGCACTGCTAAAAACATTCAGTACTTC. This codes for CASTAKNIQYF.

This clonotype was detected only once. The rearrangement uses TRBV4-1 and TRBJ1-5; D is possibly TRBD1 (6 bases). Germline CDR1 and CDR2: MGHRA and YSYEKL. This CDR3 is 15 amino acids long. V lost 2 bases and J lost 0, with 8 bases in between. CDR3 sequence: CASSQTRGSNQPQHF. CDR3 sequence (DNA): TGCGCCAGCAGCCAAACCAGGGGTAGCAATCAGCCCCAGCATTTT.

V is TRBV6-4 and J is TRBJ2-3, with D uncertain. Trimming stripped 6 bases from V and 0 bases from J, with 13 bases between. The CDR3 sequence is 15 residues long. Germline values: CDR1 MRHNA, CDR2 SNTAGT. CDR3 protein: CASSEDPSSTDTQYF. The DNA of the CDR3 is TGTGCCAGCAGCGAGGACCCTAGTAGCACAGATACGCAGTATTTT.

V is TRBV29-1 and J is TRBJ1-2, with 7 positions matching TRBD1. The V segment lost 8 bases and the J segment 6 bases; nucleotides outside the gene matches: 12. The germline gives CDR1 SQVTM, CDR2 ANQGSEA. CDR3 length: 13 residues. The CDR3 protein is CSPFPTGKDGYTF. The DNA of the CDR3 is TGCAGCCCGTTTCCGACAGGGAAAGATGGCTACACCTTC.

This clonotype showed up just once. V gene TRBV11-2 combines with J gene TRBJ1-2; D gene unclear. The V gene's germline CDR1 is SGHAT and CDR2 FQNNGV. V shed 5 bases and J shed 3 bases, with 13 bases lying between them. CDR3 size: 14 residues. Here the CDR3 reads CASSHGGSDYGYTF. CDR3 coding DNA: TGTGCCAGCAGCCACGGAGGCAGTGACTATGGCTACACCTTC.

CDR3 amino acids: CASSVEVTGYNYGYTF. The DNA for the CDR3 is TGTGCCAGCAGCGTAGAAGTGACAGGCTATAACTATGGCTACACCTTC. The chain links TRBV9 to TRBJ1-2; D is perhaps TRBD1 (6 bases). The CDR3 is 16 residues long. Trimming left V 0 bases short and J 1 base short, with 13 bases between. CDR1 is SGDLS and CDR2 is YYNGEE in the germline V gene.

The rearrangement joins TRBV27 to TRBJ2-1; D gene ambiguous. The V and J ends lost 8 bases and 0 bases respectively, with 8 bases between them. The germline CDR1 and CDR2 sequences are MNHEY and SMNVEV (reference sequence). The CDR3 runs to 13 residues. This CDR3 is CASATASYNEQFF. The CDR3 region has the DNA TGTGCCAGCGCAACAGCCTCCTACAATGAGCAGTTCTTC.